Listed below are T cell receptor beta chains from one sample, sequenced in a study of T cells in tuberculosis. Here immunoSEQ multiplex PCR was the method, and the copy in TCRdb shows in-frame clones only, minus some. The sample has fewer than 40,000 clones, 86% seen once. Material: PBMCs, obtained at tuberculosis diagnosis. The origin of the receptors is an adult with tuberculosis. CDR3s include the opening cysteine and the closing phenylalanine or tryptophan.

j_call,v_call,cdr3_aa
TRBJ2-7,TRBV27,CASTQRGGFGTGSYEQYF
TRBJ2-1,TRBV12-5,CACRDSGEFKEQFF
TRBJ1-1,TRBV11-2,CASSLGASARTEAFF
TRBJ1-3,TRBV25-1,CASSGPLRQRRTIYF
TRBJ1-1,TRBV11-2,CASSLTGGGTEAFF
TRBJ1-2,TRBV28,CASLGHENGYTF
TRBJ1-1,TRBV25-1,CASNRNTEAFF
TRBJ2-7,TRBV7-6,CASSSGTGGNYEQYF
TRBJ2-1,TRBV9,CASTKGRGGGSGYNEQFF
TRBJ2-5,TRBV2,CASSDDTGKVTQYF
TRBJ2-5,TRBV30,CAWSAGLQETQYF
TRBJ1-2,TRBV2,CASSPGTGNYGYTF
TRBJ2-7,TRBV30,CAWRGRRGNFELYEQYF
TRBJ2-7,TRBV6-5,CASSYNGQGEDEQYF
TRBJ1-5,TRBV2,CASSGHRGDQPQHF
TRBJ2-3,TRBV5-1,CASSLGTSGVTDTQYF
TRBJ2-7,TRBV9,CASSVLGSGTEQYF
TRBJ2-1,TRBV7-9,CASSLSYEQFF
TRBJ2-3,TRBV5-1,CASSFSSGGGLDTQYF
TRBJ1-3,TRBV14,CASSLWDRDSGNTIYF
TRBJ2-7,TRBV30,CAWSASYEQYF
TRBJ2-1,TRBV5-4,CASTTGGAGYNEQFF
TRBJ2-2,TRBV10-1,CASRGDTGELFF
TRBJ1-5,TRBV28,CASSLGGQGGNQPQHF